This T cell receptor (beta chain) came from a study of T-cell memory formation after mild COVID-19. This clonotype was counted only a few times. CDR3 length: 17 residues. With 5 bases clipped from V and 2 bases from J, the junction kept 9 bases outside the gene matches. In germline, CDR1 is MNHEY, CDR2 SVGAGI. The 5'RACE method, run with constant-segment primers, produced TCR alpha and TCR beta cDNA libraries (carrying sample barcodes and UMIs). MiXCR was run by TCRdb on the 5' RACE reads, yielding one entry per CDR3 protein. This sample has about 350,000 distinct CDR3 sequences, with more than 20% found just once.

The rearrangement links TRBV6-5 to TRBJ2-4, with TRBD1 identical over 10 bases. Sequencing input: PBMCs or a T cell subset sorted from them (not recorded which). The receptor's source is a man younger than 35 who had mild COVID-19 (a few samples of this study predate the infection). Cell type and time point are not known. The CDR3, as DNA: TGTGCCAGCAGTACACGACAGGGGGCACGGTCCAAAAACATTCAGTACTTC. Protein product: CASSTRQGARSKNIQYF.